A single sample gave rise to the 7 T cell receptor beta chains below, sequenced in a study of CD8 T cells in ankylosing spondylitis. A single record per CDR3 protein comes from TCRdb applying MiXCR to the 5' RACE reads. The sample lists around 490,000 distinct CDR3 sequences; roughly 5.3% were seen once. The antigens for these receptors are not known. Study conclusions and caveats: A TCR beta motif made of several highly homologous variants seemed typical of ankylosing spondylitis blood.

Input material: blood, either unsorted or a sorted T cell fraction (not recorded which). All receptors derive from a male donor with ankylosing spondylitis.

This clonotype was counted ten times or more. This sequence joins TRBV20-1 and TRBJ2-3, with 10 positions matching TRBD2. J gave up 9 bases and V 6 bases, and 9 bases lay outside the gene matches. The CDR3 covers 13 residues. Germline loops: CDR1 DFQATT, CDR2 SNEGSKA (reference sequence). CDR3 region: CSAAGGGPVTQYF. The CDR3 coding sequence is TGCAGTGCAGCGGGAGGGGGCCCCGTCACGCAGTATTTT.

As to this clonotype: A clone one base away is much larger, so this may be a read error. This chain connects TRBV28 to TRBJ2-7; 8 bases are a match to TRBD2. The CDR3 contains 18 residues. The germline V gene encodes CDR1 MDHEN and CDR2 SYDVKM. V shed 4 bases and J 0 bases; nucleotides not matched to a gene: 14. The CDR3 nucleotides read TGTGCCAGCAGTTCCGCCTGGGGTAGCGGGACCTTCTCCTACGAGCAGTACTTC. This encodes CASSSAWGSGTFSYEQYF.

J is TRBJ2-6 and V is TRBV9; TRBD2 matches at 7 bases. Losses at the gene ends were 0 bases for V and 2 bases for J; bases not matched to a gene: 8. The CDR3 consists of 18 residues. Germline CDR1 and CDR2: SGDLS and YYNGEE. In DNA, the CDR3 is TGTGCCAGCAGCGTAGGGGGGAGGGGTTTGACTGGGGCCAACGTCCTGACTTTC. Its translation is CASSVGGRGLTGANVLTF.

This clonotype came up many times. The rearrangement links TRBV10-3 to TRBJ2-5; TRBD1 agrees at 9 bases. Germline CDR1 and CDR2: ENHRY and SYGVKD. This CDR3 comprises 13 residues. V lost 6 bases, J lost 5 bases, and 4 bases stayed unmatched. This chain's CDR3 is CAISGTGLETQYF. Here the CDR3 DNA reads TGTGCCATCAGCGGGACAGGGTTGGAGACCCAGTACTTC.

This clonotype was seen ten or more times. The chain uses TRBV10-3 and TRBJ1-6; D call uncertain. Germline loops: CDR1 ENHRY, CDR2 SYGVKD. Trimming pared 0 bases from V and 17 bases from J, leaving 17 bases between. This CDR3 has 14 residues. The CDR3: CAISESDRPSQVHF. The CDR3 DNA reads as TGTGCCATCAGTGAGTCGGATCGCCCTTCTCAAGTCCACTTT.

This clonotype was seen ten or more times. The chain has TRBV4-3 and TRBJ2-1, with D perhaps being TRBD1 or TRBD2 (5 bases each). The CDR3 spans 15 residues. Trimming cost V 4 bases and J 0 bases, with 10 bases left between them. Germline CDR1 LGHNA, CDR2 YSLEER. CDR3 in amino acids: CASSPHGGSYNEQFF. CDR3 nucleotides: TGCGCCAGCAGCCCCCATGGGGGCTCCTACAATGAGCAGTTCTTC.

This clonotype was seen many times. CDR3 coding DNA: TGCAGTGCTAGGGGAAGCGATTTCACAGATACGCAGTATTTT. Its protein product is CSARGSDFTDTQYF. This chain links TRBV20-1 with TRBJ2-3; D uncertain. The V end was cut by 3 bases, the J end by 2 bases, with 12 bases between. Germline assignment: CDR1 DFQATT and CDR2 SNEGSKA (reference sequence). The CDR3 runs to 14 residues.